The T cell receptor (beta chain) described here comes from a study of graft-versus-host responses after intestinal transplantation. Across the whole study: Multivisceral, liver-intestinal, or isolated intestinal grafts were transplanted into recipients.

Regarding the study as a whole: Where graft-donor T cell macrochimerism was present, patients had high graft-versus-host to host-versus-graft clonal ratios in allografts.

Data came from immunoSEQ multiplex PCR; TCRdb stores just in-frame clones and leaves some out. The sample includes about 23,000 clones, roughly nine tenths of them seen just once. For this clone: Antigen unknown.

The CDR3 has 12 amino acids. The germline V gene has CDR1 SGHNT and CDR2 YYREEE (reference sequence). Trimming took 2 bases from V and 7 from J, leaving 6 bases between them. The chain is built from TRBV5-4 and TRBJ1-4; no clear D gene. The sequences come from PBMCs, collected 39 to 40 days after intestinal transplant. The clonotype originates from a human patient who received an intestinal transplant, so some T cells may come from the graft donor. The CDR3: CASSFRGEKLFF. The CDR3 coding sequence is TGTGCCAGCAGCTTTCGCGGTGAAAAACTGTTTTTT.